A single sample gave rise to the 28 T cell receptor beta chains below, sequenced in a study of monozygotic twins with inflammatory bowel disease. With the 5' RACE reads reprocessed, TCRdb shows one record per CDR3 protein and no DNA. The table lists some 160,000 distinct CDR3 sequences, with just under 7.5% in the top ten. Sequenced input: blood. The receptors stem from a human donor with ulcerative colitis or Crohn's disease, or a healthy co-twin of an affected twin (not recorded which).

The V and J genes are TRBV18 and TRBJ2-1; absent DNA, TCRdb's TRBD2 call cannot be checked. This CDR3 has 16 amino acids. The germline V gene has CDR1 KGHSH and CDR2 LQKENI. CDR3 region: CASSSELAGTYNEQFF.

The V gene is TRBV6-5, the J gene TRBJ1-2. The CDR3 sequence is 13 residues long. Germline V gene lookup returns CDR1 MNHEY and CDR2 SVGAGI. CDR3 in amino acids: CASSYVGSDGYTF.

The CDR3: CASSLFGAGGPGELFF. The gene calls are TRBV12-3 or TRBV12-4 and TRBJ2-2; the TCRdb D gene call, TRBD2, has no DNA to confirm it. The CDR3 has 16 residues.

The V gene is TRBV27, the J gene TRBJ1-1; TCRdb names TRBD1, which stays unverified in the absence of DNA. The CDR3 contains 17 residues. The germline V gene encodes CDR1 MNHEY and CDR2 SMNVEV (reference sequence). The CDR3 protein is CASSLFSWDRMNTEAFF.

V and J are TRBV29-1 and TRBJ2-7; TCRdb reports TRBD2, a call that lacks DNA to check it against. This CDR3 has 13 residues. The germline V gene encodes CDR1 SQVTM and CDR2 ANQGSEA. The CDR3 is CSAQTSGRSSQYF.

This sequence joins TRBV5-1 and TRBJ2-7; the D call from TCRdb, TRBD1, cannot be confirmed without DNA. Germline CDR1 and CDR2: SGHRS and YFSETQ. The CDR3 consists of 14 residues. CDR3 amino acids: CASSFRQGGYEQYF. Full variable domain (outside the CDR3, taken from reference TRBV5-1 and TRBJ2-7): KAGVTQTPRYLIKTRGQQVTLSCSPISGHRSVSWYQQTPGQGLQFLFEYFSETQRNKGNFPGRFSGRQFSNSRSEMNVSTLELGDSALYLCASSFRQGGYEQYFGPGTRLTVT.

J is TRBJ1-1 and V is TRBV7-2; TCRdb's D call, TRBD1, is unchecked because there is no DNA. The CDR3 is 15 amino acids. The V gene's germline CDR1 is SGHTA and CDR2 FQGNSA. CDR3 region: CASSLEGGRAPEAFF.

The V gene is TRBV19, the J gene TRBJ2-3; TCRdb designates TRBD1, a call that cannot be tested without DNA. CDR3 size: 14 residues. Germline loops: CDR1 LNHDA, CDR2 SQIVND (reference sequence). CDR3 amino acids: CASSFSPSTDTQYF.

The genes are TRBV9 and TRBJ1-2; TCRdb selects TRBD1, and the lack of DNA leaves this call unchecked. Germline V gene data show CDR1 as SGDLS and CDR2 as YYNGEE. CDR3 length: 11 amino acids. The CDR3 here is CASSPQGGYTF.

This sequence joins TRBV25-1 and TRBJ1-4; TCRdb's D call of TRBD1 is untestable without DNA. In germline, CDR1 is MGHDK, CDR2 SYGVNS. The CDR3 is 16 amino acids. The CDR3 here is CASSEYSGGGNEKLFF.

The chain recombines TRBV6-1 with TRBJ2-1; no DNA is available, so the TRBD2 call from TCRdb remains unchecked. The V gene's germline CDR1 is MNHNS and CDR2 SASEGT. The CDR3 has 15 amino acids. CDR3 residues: CASRTGLAGSNEQFF.

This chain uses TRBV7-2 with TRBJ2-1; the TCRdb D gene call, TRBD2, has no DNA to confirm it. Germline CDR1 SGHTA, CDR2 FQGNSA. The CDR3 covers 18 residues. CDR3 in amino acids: CASSLAAHREQAGHEQFF.

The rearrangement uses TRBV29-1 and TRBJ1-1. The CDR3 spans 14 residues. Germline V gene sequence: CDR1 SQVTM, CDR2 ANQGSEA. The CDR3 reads CSAVQGRLNTEAFF.

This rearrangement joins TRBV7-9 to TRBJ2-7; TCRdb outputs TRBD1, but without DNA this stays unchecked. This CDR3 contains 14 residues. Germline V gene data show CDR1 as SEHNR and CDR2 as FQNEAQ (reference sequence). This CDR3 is CASIEQGSWDEQYF.

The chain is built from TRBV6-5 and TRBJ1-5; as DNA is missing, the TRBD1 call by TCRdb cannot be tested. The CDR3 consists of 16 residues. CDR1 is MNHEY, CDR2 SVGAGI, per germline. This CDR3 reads CASSYGGEGANQPQHF.

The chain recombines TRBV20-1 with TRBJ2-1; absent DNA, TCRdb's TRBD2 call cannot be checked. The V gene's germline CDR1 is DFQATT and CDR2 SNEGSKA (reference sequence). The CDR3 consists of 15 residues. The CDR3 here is CSANLLALSYNEQFF.

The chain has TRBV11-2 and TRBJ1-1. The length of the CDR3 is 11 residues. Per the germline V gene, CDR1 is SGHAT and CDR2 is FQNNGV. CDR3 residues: CASRTPSEAFF.

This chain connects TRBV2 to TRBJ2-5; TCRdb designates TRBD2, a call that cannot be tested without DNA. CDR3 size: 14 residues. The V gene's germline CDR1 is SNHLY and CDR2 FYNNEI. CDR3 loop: CASSGSGTEETQYF.

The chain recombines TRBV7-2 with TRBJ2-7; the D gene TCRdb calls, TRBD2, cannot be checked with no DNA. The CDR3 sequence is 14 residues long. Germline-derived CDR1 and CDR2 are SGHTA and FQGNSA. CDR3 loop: CASSFDYDGYEQYF.

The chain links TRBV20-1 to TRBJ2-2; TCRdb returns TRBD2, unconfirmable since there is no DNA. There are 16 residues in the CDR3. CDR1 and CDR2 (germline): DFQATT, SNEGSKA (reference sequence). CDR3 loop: CSARDGLAGETGELFF.

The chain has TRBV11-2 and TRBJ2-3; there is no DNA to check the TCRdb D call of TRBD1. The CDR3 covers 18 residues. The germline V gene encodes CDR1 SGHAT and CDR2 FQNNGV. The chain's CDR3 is CASSPPRVWDTETDTQYF.

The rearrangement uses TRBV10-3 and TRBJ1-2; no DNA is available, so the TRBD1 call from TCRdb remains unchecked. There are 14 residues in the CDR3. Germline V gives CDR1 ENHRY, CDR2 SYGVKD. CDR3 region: CAISESGQIYGYTF.

The CDR3 is CASSLLGRDPGAGELFF. The chain uses TRBV27 and TRBJ2-2; TCRdb gives TRBD1 as the D gene, but with no DNA this cannot be confirmed. This CDR3 has 17 residues. CDR1 and CDR2 from the germline V gene are MNHEY and SMNVEV (reference sequence).

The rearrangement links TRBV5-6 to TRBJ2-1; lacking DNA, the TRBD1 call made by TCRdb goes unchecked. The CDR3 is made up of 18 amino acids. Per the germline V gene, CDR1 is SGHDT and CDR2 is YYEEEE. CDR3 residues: CASSRLLRASSSPNEQFF.

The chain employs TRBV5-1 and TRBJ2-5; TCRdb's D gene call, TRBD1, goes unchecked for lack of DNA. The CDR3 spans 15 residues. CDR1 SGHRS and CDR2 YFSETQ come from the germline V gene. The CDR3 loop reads CASSYAGTTQETQYF.

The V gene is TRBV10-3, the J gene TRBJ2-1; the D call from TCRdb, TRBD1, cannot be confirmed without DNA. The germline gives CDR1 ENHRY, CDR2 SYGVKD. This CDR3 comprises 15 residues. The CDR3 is CAISAGAGSYNEQFF.

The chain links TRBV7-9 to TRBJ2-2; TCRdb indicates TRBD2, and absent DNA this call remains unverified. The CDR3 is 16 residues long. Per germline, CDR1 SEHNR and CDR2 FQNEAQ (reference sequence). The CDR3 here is CASSLRVLRNTGELFF.

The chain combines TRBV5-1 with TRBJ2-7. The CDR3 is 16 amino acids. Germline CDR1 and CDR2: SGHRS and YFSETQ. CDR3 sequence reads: CASSLAWSGANYEQYF.